The next 12 T cell receptor beta chains were all read from a single sample in a study of STAT5B mutations in CD4+ large granular lymphocyte leukemia. Produced via immunoSEQ multiplex PCR; TCRdb's table is partial and in-frame only. Here the sample spans around 47,000 clones, about 86% being singletons. Specimen: CD4+ T cells from blood buffy coats. The receptors shown here come from a human donor in good health.

This chain uses TRBV18 with TRBJ1-5; D might be TRBD1 (6 bases). V was cut by 3 bases and J by 0 bases, with 9 bases left in between. Germline lookup yields CDR1 KGHSH and CDR2 LQKENI. The CDR3 sequence is 15 residues long. CDR3 sequence reads: CASSPSTGSNQPQHF. DNA of the CDR3: TGTGCCAGCTCACCCTCGACAGGTAGCAATCAGCCCCAGCATTTT. The full variable domain, in which reference TRBV18 and TRBJ1-5 provide the parts outside the CDR3, is NAGVMQNPRHLVRRRGQEARLRCSPMKGHSHVYWYRQLPEEGLKFMVYLQKENIIDESGMPKERFSAEFPKEGPSILRIQQVVRGDSAAYFCASSPSTGSNQPQHFGDGTRLSIL.

This clone occurred once. The chain recombines TRBV10-3 with TRBJ2-7; TRBD1 aligns across 10 bases. CDR1 is ENHRY, CDR2 SYGVKD, per germline. The trim removed 10 bases at V and 4 bases at J, leaving 10 bases unmatched. This CDR3 is 14 amino acids long. This CDR3 is CATSDRDRGYEQYF. CDR3 in DNA: TGTGCCACAAGCGACCGGGACAGGGGTTACGAGCAGTACTTC.

This clone has only a few counts. The genes are TRBV15 and TRBJ1-1; D is undetermined. This CDR3 is 17 amino acids long. Trimming pared 0 bases from V and 3 bases from J, leaving 17 bases between. Germline values: CDR1 LNHNV, CDR2 YYDKDF (reference sequence). The CDR3 DNA is TGTGCCACCAGCAGAGATAAGAGGGTTCGACTAGACACTGAAGCTTTCTTT. As protein: CATSRDKRVRLDTEAFF. Together with reference TRBV15 and TRBJ1-1, the CDR3 gives the full variable domain: DAMVIQNPRYQVTQFGKPVTLSCSQTLNHNVMYWYQQKSSQAPKLLFHYYDKDFNNEADTPDNFQSRRPNTSFCFLDIRSPGLGDTAMYLCATSRDKRVRLDTEAFFGQGTRLTVV.

The rearrangement joins TRBV30 to TRBJ1-4, with D tentatively TRBD1 (5 bases). The CDR3 extends over 15 amino acids. CDR1 and CDR2 from the germline V gene are GTSNPN and SVGIG (reference sequence). V was clipped by 1 base and J by 3 bases, with 12 bases between them. CDR3 in DNA: TGTGCCTGGAGTGCCGGGACTTCTCCTAATGAAAAACTGTTTTTT. This gives the protein CAWSAGTSPNEKLFF.

The J gene is TRBJ1-1, the V gene TRBV21-1. TRBV21-1 is described as a pseudogene. The CDR3 is 15 amino acids. The chain's CDR3 is CASSKRPGLDTEAFF. The CDR3 bases are TGTGCCAGCAGCAAACGACCGGGTCTGGACACTGAAGCTTTCTTT.

This clone was seen once. This chain joins TRBV15 and TRBJ1-2; a possible D gene is TRBD1 (6 bases). The germline V and J ends were trimmed by 8 bases and 8 bases, with 21 bases remaining between them. The CDR3 has 14 residues. The V gene's germline CDR1 is LNHNV and CDR2 YYDKDF (reference sequence). The CDR3 region has the DNA TGTGCCACCGCTTACAACAGGGCAAGCGTCGGCTACACCTTC. Translating it yields CATAYNRASVGYTF.

This clone was seen once. The rearrangement joins TRBV6-1 to TRBJ1-2; D is unclear. Trimming stripped 5 bases from V and 1 base from J, with 11 bases between. The CDR3 loop spans 14 amino acids. Germline V gene sequence: CDR1 MNHNS, CDR2 SASEGT. CDR3 bases: TGTGCCAGCAGTTTGGGGAACAGTAACTATGGCTACACCTTC. It yields the protein CASSLGNSNYGYTF.

The gene calls are TRBV20-1 and TRBJ1-2; unclear D gene. The germline V and J ends were trimmed by 8 bases and 8 bases, with 15 bases remaining between them. Germline CDR1 reads DFQATT; CDR2 reads SNEGSKA (reference sequence). The CDR3 has 11 residues. CDR3: CSSYVSKGYTF. CDR3 in DNA: TGCAGTTCTTACGTCTCGAAGGGCTACACCTTC.

This clone was observed a handful of times. The J gene is TRBJ2-7, the V gene TRBV5-1, with D tentatively TRBD2 (8 bases). The CDR3 is 17 residues long. Germline CDR1 and CDR2: SGHRS and YFSETQ. V gave up 0 bases and J gave up 5 bases, with 21 bases separating them. DNA for the CDR3: TGCGCCAGCAGCTTGGGGGACGGGAGGGGGCGATCCCACGAGCAGTACTTC. It specifies CASSLGDGRGRSHEQYF.

The V and J genes are TRBV11-2 and TRBJ2-3; D remains unclear. The CDR3 length is 14 residues. Germline CDR1 and CDR2: SGHAT and FQNNGV. The V end was cut by 2 bases, the J end by 2 bases, with 8 bases between. The CDR3 loop is CASSLRVPTDTQYF. The CDR3 DNA reads TGTGCCAGCAGCTTAAGGGTACCCACAGATACGCAGTATTTT.

This clone was seen just once. This chain uses TRBV5-6 with TRBJ2-7; perhaps TRBD2 as D (6 bases). The CDR3 has 19 residues. CDR1 is SGHDT, CDR2 YYEEEE, per germline. V was pared by 5 bases and J by 4 bases, with 31 bases between. The CDR3 reads CASSQIGPKTSSGLYEQYF. The CDR3 DNA reads as TGTGCCAGCAGTCAGATAGGCCCTAAGACTAGTAGTGGATTGTACGAGCAGTACTTC.

The chain links TRBV19 to TRBJ2-5; no reliable D call. CDR3 length equals 13 residues. Trimming shortened V by 4 bases and J by 2 bases, and 8 bases separated the two germline ends. Germline V gives CDR1 LNHDA, CDR2 SQIVND (reference sequence). The CDR3 loop reads CASSRIEQETQYF. In nucleotides, the CDR3 is TGTGCCAGTAGTAGGATCGAACAAGAGACCCAGTACTTC.